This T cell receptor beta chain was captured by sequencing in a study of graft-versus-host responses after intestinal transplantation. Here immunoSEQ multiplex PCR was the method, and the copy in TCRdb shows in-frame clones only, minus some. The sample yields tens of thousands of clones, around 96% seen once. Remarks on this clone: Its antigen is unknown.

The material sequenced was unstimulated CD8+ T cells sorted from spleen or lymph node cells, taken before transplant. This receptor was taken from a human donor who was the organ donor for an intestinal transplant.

CDR3 sequence: CASSMDFYNEQFF. The CDR3 coding sequence is TGTGCCAGTAGTATGGACTTTTACAATGAGCAGTTCTTC. The chain joins TRBV19 to TRBJ2-1; the D gene is possibly TRBD2 (5 bases). The CDR3 contains 13 residues. Germline CDR1 and CDR2: LNHDA and SQIVND (reference sequence). V was trimmed by 3 bases and J by 4 bases, leaving 7 bases between them.